The 24 T cell receptor beta chains below all came from one sample that was sequenced in a study of shared clonotypes between healthy human individuals. This table comes from immunoSEQ multiplex PCR, and its TCRdb copy is limited to in-frame clones, with some not included. The table includes about 470,000 clones, roughly 77% detected once. Sequencing used PBMCs. The receptors were gathered from a woman in her thirties or forties in good health. Some clones in this sample may be carry-over from other donors' samples.

The chain joins TRBV2 to TRBJ2-2, with 8 bases fitting TRBD1. The trim removed 6 bases at V and 7 bases at J, leaving 4 bases unmatched. The CDR3 is made up of 13 amino acids. Per the germline V gene, CDR1 is SNHLY and CDR2 is FYNNEI. The chain's CDR3 is CASRLQGVGELFF. CDR3 DNA sequence: TGTGCCAGCAGACTACAGGGGGTCGGGGAGCTGTTTTTT.

The chain carries TRBV30 and TRBJ2-7; TRBD1 agrees at 10 bases. The CDR3 is made up of 14 amino acids. In germline, CDR1 is GTSNPN, CDR2 SVGIG (reference sequence). V was pared by 2 bases and J by 7 bases, with 8 bases of the junction left unmatched. The CDR3 here is CAWSTDRGLREQYF. CDR3 sequence (DNA): TGTGCCTGGAGTACAGACAGGGGGCTTAGGGAGCAGTACTTC.

Details on this clone: A far larger clone differs by one base, so this is likely a read error. V and J are TRBV27 and TRBJ2-2; TRBD1 aligns across 7 bases. Germline loops: CDR1 MNHEY, CDR2 SMNVEV (reference sequence). The CDR3 contains 15 residues. The V segment lost 6 bases and the J segment 2 bases; nucleotides outside the gene matches: 6. CDR3 loop: CASSLDRANTGELFF. DNA of the CDR3: TGTGCCAGCAGCTTAGACAGGGCCAACACCGGGGAGCTGTTTTTT.

The chain combines TRBV18 with TRBJ2-5; D gene uncertain. CDR3 length: 13 amino acids. Per germline, CDR1 KGHSH and CDR2 LQKENI. The V gene lost 6 bases and the J gene lost 2 bases, with 10 bases spanning the gap. This chain's CDR3 is CASSASLQETQYF. The CDR3 DNA is TGTGCCAGCTCGGCCAGCTTGCAAGAGACCCAGTACTTC.

The CDR3 region is CASSPDTDYGYTF. The CDR3 DNA is TGTGCCAGCAGTCCGGACACTGACTATGGCTACACCTTC. The gene calls are TRBV28 and TRBJ1-2; D perhaps matches TRBD1 (5 bases). Germline V CDR1 and CDR2: MDHEN, SYDVKM. The length of the CDR3 is 13 residues. The V end was cut by 5 bases, the J end by 3 bases, with 10 bases between.

The chain combines TRBV16 with TRBJ1-6; D is uncertain. The V end was cut by 1 base, the J end by 7 bases, with 2 bases between. The CDR3 sequence is 12 residues long. Germline V gene lookup returns CDR1 KGHSY and CDR2 FQNENV. The CDR3 region has the DNA TGTGCCAGCAGCCAATGGAATTCACCCCTCCACTTT. Protein sequence: CASSQWNSPLHF.

J is TRBJ1-4 and V is TRBV28, with 10 positions matching TRBD1. The CDR3 is 16 amino acids. The trim removed 4 bases at V and 8 bases at J, leaving 10 bases unmatched. Germline V lookup: CDR1 MDHEN, CDR2 SYDVKM. CDR3 bases: TGTGCCAGCAGTTCGACCAGACAGGGGGCCAGGGAAAAACTGTTTTTT. It specifies CASSSTRQGAREKLFF.

The genes are TRBV5-1 and TRBJ2-1; 11 nucleotides align to TRBD2. CDR1 is SGHRS, CDR2 YFSETQ, per germline. V shed 7 bases, J shed 11 bases, and the junction held 14 bases outside the gene matches. CDR3 length: 15 residues. The CDR3 sequence: CASSLAGGGGVQQFF. The DNA for the CDR3 is TGCGCCAGCTCCCTAGCGGGAGGCGGGGGTGTGCAGCAGTTCTTC.

In its sample, this clone was seen once. The CDR3 region has the DNA TGTGCCAGCAGCCAAGATCTTGGAGCTACAGATACGCAGTATTTT. Translating gives CASSQDLGATDTQYF. The V gene is TRBV14, the J gene TRBJ2-3; D not resolved. The CDR3 has 15 amino acids. The germline CDR1 and CDR2 sequences are SGHDN and FVKESK. V lost 0 bases and J lost 3, with 10 bases in between.

CDR3 sequence: CASNRGSTDTQYF. The CDR3 DNA follows: TGTGCCAGCAATCGTGGGAGCACAGATACGCAGTATTTT. The gene calls are TRBV6-1 and TRBJ2-3; D remains unclear. V was trimmed by 7 bases and J by 0 bases, leaving 8 bases between them. The germline V gene has CDR1 MNHNS and CDR2 SASEGT. CDR3 length: 13 amino acids.

This chain uses TRBV7-2 with TRBJ2-1, with D hard to call. Germline loops: CDR1 SGHTA, CDR2 FQGNSA. V shed 1 base and J shed 10 bases, with 11 bases lying between them. This CDR3 is 13 amino acids long. The CDR3 region is CASSLGPLREQFF. The DNA of the CDR3 is TGTGCCAGCAGCTTAGGCCCTCTCAGGGAGCAGTTCTTC.

This clone was picked up many times. The gene calls are TRBV6-5 and TRBJ1-1, with D maybe TRBD1 (5 bases). Germline V gene sequence: CDR1 MNHEY, CDR2 SVGAGI. Trimming left V 1 base short and J 1 base short, with 10 bases between. This CDR3 is 15 amino acids long. This CDR3 reads CASSYWGTTNTEAFF. CDR3 nucleotide sequence: TGTGCCAGCAGTTACTGGGGCACAACGAACACTGAAGCTTTCTTT.

The chain joins TRBV5-1 to TRBJ1-6; 7 bases match TRBD1. Trimming took 4 bases from V and 5 from J; bases not matched to a gene: 3. Germline lookup yields CDR1 SGHRS and CDR2 YFSETQ. The CDR3 totals 14 residues. CDR3 coding DNA: TGCGCCAGCAGCCCGGGACAGCATAATTCACCCCTCCACTTT. Translated, it gives CASSPGQHNSPLHF.

The genes are TRBV5-1 and TRBJ1-4, with a tentative D call TRBD1 (6 bases). Germline V gene lookup returns CDR1 SGHRS and CDR2 YFSETQ. The CDR3 has 15 amino acids. With 2 bases removed from V and 0 bases from J, the gap between germline ends came to 8 bases. This CDR3 is CASSFQGSTNEKLFF. The DNA for the CDR3 is TGCGCCAGCAGCTTCCAGGGGTCAACTAATGAAAAACTGTTTTTT.

J is TRBJ2-3 and V is TRBV18, with 7 nucleotides matching TRBD1. The length of the CDR3 is 14 residues. The V and J ends lost 2 bases and 4 bases, in that order; junction bases with no gene match: 3. Germline V gene lookup returns CDR1 KGHSH and CDR2 LQKENI. In DNA, the CDR3 is TGTGCCAGCTCACCAAGTCAGGGGGCAGATACGCAGTATTTT. Its translation: CASSPSQGADTQYF.

J is TRBJ2-3 and V is TRBV2; 14 positions agree with TRBD2. V lost 8 bases and J lost 5; bases outside the gene matches: 9. This CDR3 comprises 16 residues. Germline V gives CDR1 SNHLY, CDR2 FYNNEI. CDR3 loop: CASLQGLAGVVDTQYF. In DNA, the CDR3 is TGTGCCAGCCTGCAGGGACTAGCGGGAGTGGTAGATACGCAGTATTTT.

The J gene is TRBJ2-1, the V gene TRBV7-2; 9 nucleotides line up with TRBD2. This CDR3 comprises 16 residues. Germline V gene sequence: CDR1 SGHTA, CDR2 FQGNSA. With V trimmed by 5 bases and J by 9 bases, 14 bases remained unmatched. The CDR3 DNA follows: TGTGCCAGCAGCCCGCCGGGGAGCGGGAGGTTGGGTGAGCAGTTCTTC. Translation gives CASSPPGSGRLGEQFF. The whole variable domain, remainder taken from reference TRBV7-2 and TRBJ2-1, is GAGVSQSPSNKVTEKGKDVELRCDPISGHTALYWYRQSLGQGLEFLIYFQGNSAPDKSGLPSDRFSAERTGGSVSTLTIQRTQQEDSAVYLCASSPPGSGRLGEQFFGPGTRLTVL.

The rearrangement joins TRBV7-9 to TRBJ1-2; D is possibly TRBD1 (5 bases). The germline V and J ends were trimmed by 4 bases and 3 bases, with 12 bases remaining between them. CDR3 size: 14 residues. Germline assignment: CDR1 SEHNR and CDR2 FQNEAQ (reference sequence). The CDR3 protein is CASSWGWQHYGYTF. DNA for the CDR3: TGTGCCAGCAGCTGGGGGTGGCAGCACTATGGCTACACCTTC.

This clone was seen only a few times. This chain uses TRBV25-1 with TRBJ1-5; maybe TRBD1 (5 bases). The V gene's germline CDR1 is MGHDK and CDR2 SYGVNS. This CDR3 is built from 14 residues. The germline V and J ends were trimmed by 5 bases and 0 bases, with 8 bases remaining between them. This CDR3 is CASSTGTSNQPQHF. The CDR3 DNA sequence: TGTGCCAGCAGTACGGGGACTAGCAATCAGCCCCAGCATTTT.

V and J are TRBV19 and TRBJ1-4; 10 bases fit TRBD1. Germline loops: CDR1 LNHDA, CDR2 SQIVND (reference sequence). V lost 4 bases to trimming and J lost 5 bases; unmatched junction nucleotides: 4. The CDR3 runs to 15 residues. The CDR3, as DNA: TGTGCCAGTAGTAAGAGGACAGGGGGAAATGAAAAACTGTTTTTT. Its translation: CASSKRTGGNEKLFF.

The CDR3 nucleotides read TGTGCCAGCAGCGCCACAGGGGGATATGGCTACACCTTC. Amino acid sequence: CASSATGGYGYTF. This chain connects TRBV7-2 to TRBJ1-2, with 8 bases that match TRBD1. The V gene end was trimmed by 5 bases and the J gene end by 5 bases; junction bases not matched to a gene: 4. Germline CDR1 SGHTA, CDR2 FQGNSA. The CDR3 is 13 amino acids.

This rearrangement joins TRBV6-5 to TRBJ1-5, with D possibly TRBD1 on 6 matching bases. This CDR3 contains 13 residues. Per the germline V gene, CDR1 is MNHEY and CDR2 is SVGAGI. Trimming left V 7 bases short and J 7 bases short, with 14 bases between. The CDR3 sequence is CASTVTGNQPQHF. The CDR3, as DNA: TGTGCCAGCACTGTAACAGGGAACCAGCCCCAGCATTTT.

This chain uses TRBV5-4 with TRBJ1-5; the D gene is possibly TRBD1 (5 bases). Germline-derived CDR1 and CDR2 are SGHNT and YYREEE (reference sequence). The length of the CDR3 is 13 residues. Trimming pared 4 bases from V and 1 base from J, leaving 6 bases between. The CDR3 DNA follows: TGTGCCAGCAGCCGGGACAGCAATCAGCCCCAGCATTTT. As protein: CASSRDSNQPQHF.

This chain joins TRBV28 and TRBJ2-1; TRBD2 agrees at 8 bases. V gave up 8 bases and J gave up 5 bases; unmatched junction bases: 5. Germline V gene lookup returns CDR1 MDHEN and CDR2 SYDVKM. The CDR3 extends over 13 amino acids. CDR3 loop: CASAGGGNNEQFF. The DNA for the CDR3 is TGTGCCAGCGCGGGGGGAGGGAACAATGAGCAGTTCTTC.